A selection of T cell receptor beta chains follows, all from one sample in a study of regulatory T cells in long-lasting Graves disease. One entry per CDR3 protein results from TCRdb running MiXCR on the multiplex PCR reads. The data contain about 450,000 distinct CDR3 sequences, 23% of them singletons. The sequenced sample was peripheral blood mononuclear cells (PBMCs), obtained when the disease was refractory, from a patient treated with antithyroid drugs. The receptors come from a female donor with Graves disease. CDR3s include the opening cysteine and the closing phenylalanine or tryptophan.

CDR3aa: CAWSSLGGSGRANEQFF
j_gene: TRBJ2-1
v_gene: TRBV30

CDR3aa: CASSVEQAARTNEQFF
j_gene: TRBJ2-1
v_gene: TRBV5-1

CDR3aa: CATSLSRGYGDTF
j_gene: TRBJ1-2
v_gene: TRBV24-1

CDR3aa: CASGGEVTYEQYF
j_gene: TRBJ2-7
v_gene: TRBV2

CDR3aa: CASSPELAVRLETQYF
j_gene: TRBJ2-5
v_gene: TRBV5-1

CDR3aa: CASSSGTGVYEQYF
j_gene: TRBJ2-7
v_gene: TRBV6-5

CDR3aa: CAIQGQGKDEQYF
j_gene: NA
v_gene: TRBV10-3

CDR3aa: CASSQMVGSGANVLTF
j_gene: TRBJ2-6
v_gene: TRBV9

CDR3aa: CATSDTDRTYEQYF
j_gene: TRBJ2-7
v_gene: TRBV24-1

CDR3aa: CSAAAGGLGETQYF
j_gene: TRBJ2-5
v_gene: TRBV20-1

CDR3aa: CSARLEGGFGYTF
j_gene: TRBJ1-2
v_gene: TRBV20-1

CDR3aa: CASSLGPGKETQYF
j_gene: TRBJ2-5
v_gene: TRBV5-1

CDR3aa: CAISAGEQGGYGYTF
j_gene: TRBJ1-2
v_gene: TRBV10-3

CDR3aa: CASSYLGQGAGYTF
j_gene: TRBJ1-2
v_gene: TRBV10-3

CDR3aa: CASSLAGGRMNTEAFF
j_gene: TRBJ1-1
v_gene: TRBV7-2

CDR3aa: CAISDPPTGSGNTIYF
j_gene: TRBJ1-3
v_gene: TRBV10-3

CDR3aa: CASSYADPSSGNTIYF
j_gene: TRBJ1-3
v_gene: TRBV6-5

CDR3aa: CASSLGGRGGGDIQYF
j_gene: TRBJ2-4
v_gene: TRBV5-4

CDR3aa: CASSLDMVSYEQYF
j_gene: TRBJ2-7
v_gene: TRBV7-2

CDR3aa: CSVRPMGGAFREQYF
j_gene: TRBJ2-7
v_gene: TRBV29-1

CDR3aa: CASSPLPGARGYEQYF
j_gene: TRBJ2-7
v_gene: TRBV18

CDR3aa: CASSPGPEGGYTF
j_gene: TRBJ1-2
v_gene: TRBV9

CDR3aa: CATSGSRGVQVPQYF
j_gene: TRBJ2-5
v_gene: TRBV15

CDR3aa: CASTHGQTNYGYTF
j_gene: TRBJ1-2
v_gene: TRBV12-3/TRBV12-4

CDR3aa: CAWGLSGANVLTF
j_gene: TRBJ2-6
v_gene: TRBV30